This T cell receptor beta chain came from a study of blood T cell repertoires in COVID-19. Study-level information: Acute-phase and convalescent COVID-19 samples originated in the United States, Italy and Spain.

The germline V gene encodes CDR1 WSHSY and CDR2 SAAADI. The ends lost 6 bases at V and 0 bases at J; junction bases unmatched: 9. The CDR3 has 18 amino acids. How the authors handled the data: Reference gene primers were amplified, and this amplification served to estimate nucleated cell counts. This table comes from immunoSEQ multiplex PCR, and its TCRdb copy is limited to in-frame clones, with some not included. V, J and clone size were drawn from that table, and D and trimming were deduced from the DNA. Found here are tens of thousands of clones, approximately 79% of them singletons; the top ten hold over 9%.

V is TRBV10-2 and J is TRBJ1-6, with 9 positions matching TRBD1. Specimen: peripheral blood. The TCR was taken from a man aged 65 to 85 with acute or convalescent COVID-19. The CDR3 loop is CASRGGQGQSSYNSPLHF. For the CDR3, the DNA is TGCGCCAGCAGGGGGGGACAGGGTCAAAGCTCCTATAATTCACCCCTCCACTTT.